This T cell receptor beta chain was found in a study of blood T cell repertoires in COVID-19. Overall study context: Spain, Italy and the United States supplied samples that represented acute and convalescent COVID-19. T cells, B-cell-depleted T cells, or PBMCs provided the cDNA or gDNA that served as material.

The V gene end was trimmed by 4 bases and the J gene end by 8 bases; junction bases not matched to a gene: 6. Looked up from germline, CDR1 is MDHEN and CDR2 is SYDVKM. The CDR3 covers 14 residues. Notes on this clone: The same CDR3 also results from other DNA sequences found in this sample.

Methods used by the authors: Estimation of nucleated cell counts relied on the amplification of reference gene primers. Profiling relied on immunoSEQ multiplex PCR, and the TCRdb table lists in-frame clones only, not all of them. Clonal size and the V and J genes are those of that table, whereas D and trimming came from the DNA. The data hold around 320,000 clones, with 90% observed a single time. J is TRBJ1-4 and V is TRBV28; 8 bases are a match to TRBD1. This TCR was sampled from a woman aged 18-30 years with acute COVID-19. The sequenced material came from PBMCs or T cells enriched from blood (not recorded which). The CDR3 loop reads CASSSGQGHEKLFF. In nucleotides, the CDR3 is TGTGCCAGCAGTTCCGGACAGGGACACGAAAAACTGTTTTTT.